This TCR beta chain was recorded in a study of vaccination and CD4 T cells after COVID-19 (dated by TCRdb to 2022 to 2024). General notes on the study: Six males and four females were included in the convalescent cohort, with two Hispanic individuals, seven Caucasians, two Asians and one multiracial person represented. Memory CD4+ T cell crossreactivity between SARS-CoV-2 and common cold coronavirus spike proteins was assessed at the TCR clonotype level in an earlier paper using these donors. In under 13 COVID-19 convalescent patients and a handful of infection-naive healthy vaccine recipients, researchers compared the spike-specific CD4+ TCR repertoire from before mRNA vaccination with the repertoire from after. The time from the second vaccine dose to post-vaccine blood sampling had a median of approximately 72 days and ranged from 14 to 241 days. The cultures were stimulated with overlapping spike peptide pools from SARS-CoV-2 and from the common cold coronaviruses HCoV-NL63, HCoV-OC43 and HCoV-229E. Each participant got two doses of either the Pfizer-BioNTech BNT162b2 vaccine (n=8) or the Moderna mRNA-1273 vaccine (n=2). Post-COVID blood samples were collected from convalescent patients a median of roughly 100 days after diagnosis, with a range of about 30 to 161 days. In control cultures, a CEFX viral epitope pool was used as positive control, an HIV-1 Nef peptide pool was used as negative control, or no peptide was added. General conclusions and limits of the study: The median count of SARS-CoV-2-reactive clonotypes went up from under 25 after infection to around 38 after vaccination, although the change was not significant. Only a relatively small number of convalescent patients were included in the study, and early timepoints following natural infection were not analyzed. Nearly all vaccine-specific clones in convalescent patients (304 of 307) were mono-reactive for SARS-CoV-2 spike rather than cross-reactive with common cold coronaviruses. In convalescent patients, a median roughly 87% of post-vaccine SARS-CoV-2-reactive clones were detected only after vaccination, suggesting vaccine-specific priming.

About this clonotype: Its antigen remains unidentified. Base qualities are missing; no much larger clone stands one base away.

Library creation used PCR. At the Johns Hopkins FTIC core, DNA from the cultured CD4+ T cells underwent TCR sequencing with the Oncomine TCR Beta short-read assay. The QIAamp micro DNA kit was used to extract genomic DNA from the cultured CD4+ T cells. Oncomine TCR Beta libraries from cultured CD4+ T cells were pooled with unique dual indexes and sequenced on an Illumina iSeq 100. Processing in the source paper ran as follows. Non-productive sequences were filtered out, and CDR3s that did not start with C, did not end with F or W, or were shorter than 7 amino acids were discarded. Antigen-specific clonotypes were identified using the MANAFEST web application through comparison of peptide-stimulated wells with reference and other culture wells. For a clone to be called positive, the clone needed an FDR below 0.05, an odds ratio above 5, and a productive frequency above 0.1% in at least two of three replicate wells. Clonotypes that were significantly expanded in both SARS-CoV-2 spike wells and at least one common cold coronavirus spike condition were defined as cross-reactive. CDR3 homology was assessed with Levenshtein distances (stringdist) and unrooted phylogenetic trees (ape) in R version 3.6.1. TCRdb trimmed public reads at Q25 via fastp, called clones via MiXCR and kept in-frame beta chains. Each entry is one CDR3 protein sequence, shown with its most common DNA and genes. What appears here as the V and J calls and clone size reflects TCRdb's work, not the paper's. Across this sample there are about 9,000 distinct CDR3 sequences, with 48% seen only once. Approximately 17% of the sample comes from the top ten.

Interpreted using the paper, the treatment or condition label stands for: roughly 10-day PBMC culture with coronavirus spike peptide pools or control peptides (ViraFEST assay). CD4+ T cells from unexposed donors were collected before the COVID-19 pandemic (2011-2018). The ViraFEST assay, used in the study, expanded antigen-specific T cells with peptide pools and then identified the expanded clonotypes through TCR sequencing. Under 2.5 million PBMCs per well were cultured in IMDM with 5% human AB serum and approximately 9.1 IU/ml IL-2, plus 10 ug/ml peptide pools. On days 3 and 7, half of the culture medium was replaced with fresh IL-2-containing medium. CD4+ T cells were isolated after about nine days of culture through negative selection using the EasySep CD4+ T cell isolation kit. As cell number allowed, CD4+ T cells from unexposed donors were tested for reactivity to SARS-CoV-2 S and N and to four common cold coronavirus spike pools. Ficoll-Paque Plus gradient centrifugation was used to isolate PBMCs from whole blood, and the isolated PBMCs were then either used fresh or cryopreserved at -140C. Triplicate wells were generally used for each culture condition. The leukapheresis product for the unexposed donors was obtained through commercial purchase.

CDR1 and CDR2, per the germline V gene, are MNHEY and SVGAGI. Unmatched junction bases come to 4, with V trimmed by 0 bases and J by 9 bases. The CDR3 runs 14 residues from the cysteine to the phenylalanine. This entry keeps only the CDR3 DNA: 42 bases, framed from base 1. The chain is assembled from TRBV6-5 and TRBJ2-1; 8 nucleotides in the junction match TRBD2. The receptor was isolated from a human donor in good health. Sequencing input: CD4+ T cells from blood, cultured in vitro. The CDR3 reads CASSYSGLGVEQFF. The nucleotide sequence reads as follows: TGTGCCAGCAGTTACTCGGGACTAGGTGTTGAGCAGTTCTTC.